These T cell receptor beta chains were read from a single sample in a study of response to subunit inactivated influenza vaccine. TCRdb recomputed calls from the RT-PCR reads with MiXCR, one row per CDR3 protein. The repertoire holds around 500,000 distinct CDR3 sequences, approximately 11% seen once, with 12% in the top ten. The material sequenced was PBMCs from blood, taken roughly 45 days after vaccination. These receptors were collected from a man over 45 who received an inactivated influenza vaccine. The CDR3 runs from the conserved cysteine through the conserved F or W. The order of the fields is D gene, V gene, J gene, clone size, CDR3 protein, CDR3 DNA. The D gene is left open where the match is weak. Some rows have no size entry. The others give once, few or many, or a class for an expanded clone.

TRBD1	TRBV5-6	TRBJ1-4	few	CASSWSSGTAEKLFF	TGTGCCAGCAGCTGGAGTTCCGGGACAGCTGAAAAACTGTTTTTT
NA	TRBV29-1	TRBJ2-5	NA	CSVELGSLRKETQYF	TGCAGCGTTGAGTTGGGGTCTCTCCGCAAAGAGACCCAGTACTTC
NA	TRBV7-6	TRBJ1-1	few	CASSSDQNTEAFF	TGTGCCAGCAGCTCCGACCAGAACACTGAAGCTTTCTTT
TRBD2	TRBV19	TRBJ2-1	few	CASSSVSILAGSYNEQFF	TGTGCCAGTAGTTCCGTATCCATACTAGCGGGCTCCTACAATGAGCAGTTCTTC
NA	TRBV15	TRBJ2-1	NA	CATSSPGDEQFF	TGTGCCACCAGCAGTCCAGGTGATGAGCAGTTCTTC
NA	TRBV5-1	TRBJ2-7	NA	CASSLNGAEEQYF	TGCGCCAGCAGCTTAAATGGCGCGGAAGAGCAGTACTTC
TRBD1	TRBV7-9	TRBJ2-5	many	CASRKTRTGQETQYF	TGTGCCAGCAGGAAAACCAGGACAGGGCAAGAGACCCAGTACTTC
NA	TRBV20-1	TRBJ1-4	few	CGATDWDEKLFF	TGCGGGGCGACAGATTGGGATGAAAAACTGTTTTTT
NA	TRBV20-1	TRBJ2-3	many	CSARDLSSDTQYF	TGCAGTGCTAGAGATCTGTCCTCGGATACGCAGTATTTT
NA	TRBV27	TRBJ2-5	few	CASSVRVFETQYF	TGTGCCAGCAGTGTCAGGGTTTTCGAGACCCAGTACTTC
NA	TRBV20-1	TRBJ2-3	few	CSARDLFTDTQYF	TGCAGTGCTAGAGATTTATTTACAGATACGCAGTATTTT
NA	TRBV7-8	TRBJ2-7	few	CASSLAISSGEQYF	TGTGCCAGCAGCTTAGCGATCTCGTCCGGCGAGCAGTACTTC
NA	TRBV3-1	TRBJ2-1	NA	CASSQGIFSYNEQFF	TGTGCCAGCAGCCAAGGGATTTTCTCCTACAATGAGCAGTTCTTC
TRBD2	TRBV6-5	TRBJ2-7	few	CASSYAYVGGNEQYF	TGTGCCAGCAGTTACGCCTACGTGGGAGGGAACGAGCAGTACTTC
NA	TRBV11-2	TRBJ2-5	NA	CASSVDRGTQYF	TGTGCCAGCAGCGTGGACCGAGGAACCCAGTACTTC
TRBD1	TRBV3-1	TRBJ2-1	NA	CASSRMPGQQAYNEQFF	TGTGCCAGCAGCCGAATGCCGGGACAGCAGGCCTACAATGAGCAGTTCTTC
TRBD2	TRBV4-1	TRBJ2-3	NA	CASSQRGRGGQDTQYF	TGCGCCAGCAGCCAAAGAGGGCGCGGGGGTCAGGATACGCAGTATTTT
TRBD2	TRBV7-2	TRBJ2-3	NA	CASSSGTRQQYF	TGTGCCAGCAGCTCCGGGACTAGGCAGCAGTATTTT
NA	TRBV20-1	TRBJ2-7	NA	CSAIEVFSAEQYF	TGCAGTGCTATTGAAGTTTTTAGCGCGGAGCAGTACTTC
TRBD1	TRBV10-3	TRBJ1-1	few	CAISERPGQENTEAFF	TGTGCCATCAGTGAGAGACCGGGACAGGAGAACACTGAAGCTTTCTTT
TRBD1	TRBV6-2/TRBV6-3	TRBJ2-3	few	CASIRDSSDTQYF	TGTGCCAGCATCCGGGACAGCTCCGATACGCAGTATTTT
NA	TRBV12-3/TRBV12-4	TRBJ2-3	NA	CASSLAADYTDTQYF	TGTGCCAGCAGTTTAGCTGCAGACTACACAGATACGCAGTATTTT
NA	TRBV27	TRBJ2-6	few	CASSWTAPSGANVLTF	TGTGCCAGCAGCTGGACAGCCCCCTCTGGGGCCAACGTCCTGACTTTC
NA	TRBV5-1	TRBJ2-1	many	CASSFLAGGNNEQFF	TGCGCCAGCAGCTTTTTAGCCGGGGGAAACAATGAGCAGTTCTTC
NA	TRBV4-2	TRBJ2-1	few	CASSQEDLLGNYEQFF	TGTGCCAGCAGCCAAGAAGACTTGCTGGGTAACTATGAGCAGTTCTTC
TRBD1	TRBV20-1	TRBJ2-7	many	CSVSQGARVYEQYF	TGCAGTGTTTCACAGGGGGCTAGGGTCTACGAGCAGTACTTC
NA	TRBV6-2/TRBV6-3	TRBJ2-3	few	CASSYPKSGDPGTDTQYF	TGTGCCAGCAGTTACCCCAAGTCGGGGGACCCGGGCACAGATACGCAGTATTTT
NA	TRBV4-1	TRBJ2-5	NA	CASSQETQETQYF	TGCGCCAGCAGCCAAGAGACACAAGAGACCCAGTACTTC
NA	TRBV7-9	TRBJ1-1	few	CASSPPGRATEAFF	TGTGCCAGCAGCCCACCCGGCAGGGCCACTGAAGCTTTCTTT
NA	TRBV29-1	TRBJ1-2	few	CSVDPADLAYGYTF	TGCAGCGTTGATCCCGCGGACCTCGCCTATGGCTACACCTTC
TRBD1	TRBV20-1	TRBJ2-1	many	CSAREQQGPYNEQFF	TGCAGTGCTAGAGAGCAACAGGGGCCCTACAATGAGCAGTTCTTC
NA	TRBV4-3	TRBJ2-7	few	CASSQDWGRDGEQYF	TGCGCCAGCAGCCAAGATTGGGGCAGGGATGGCGAGCAGTACTTC